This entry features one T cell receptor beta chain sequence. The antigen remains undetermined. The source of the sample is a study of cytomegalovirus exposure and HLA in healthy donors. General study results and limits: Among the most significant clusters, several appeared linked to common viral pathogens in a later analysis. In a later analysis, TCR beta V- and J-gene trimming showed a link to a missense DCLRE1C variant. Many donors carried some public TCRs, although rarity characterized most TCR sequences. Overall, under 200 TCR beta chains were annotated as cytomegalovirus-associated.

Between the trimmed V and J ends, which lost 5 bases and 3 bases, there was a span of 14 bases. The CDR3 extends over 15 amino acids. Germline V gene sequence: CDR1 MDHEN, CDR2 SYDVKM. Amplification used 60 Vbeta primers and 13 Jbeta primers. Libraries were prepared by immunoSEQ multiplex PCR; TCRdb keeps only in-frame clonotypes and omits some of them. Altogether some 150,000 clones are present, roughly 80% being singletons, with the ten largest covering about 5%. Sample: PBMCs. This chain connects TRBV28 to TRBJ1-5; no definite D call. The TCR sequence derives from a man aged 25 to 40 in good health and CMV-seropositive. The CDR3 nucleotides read TGTGCCAGCAGTAGGAGTACGGGTACCAATCAGCCCCAGCATTTT. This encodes CASSRSTGTNQPQHF.